The 26 T cell receptor beta chains given below trace back to one sample, sequenced in a study of T cells after yellow fever vaccination. TCRdb called the 5' RACE reads again in MiXCR, with one record for every CDR3 protein. This table holds under 700,000 distinct CDR3 sequences, 17% found once. This specimen was PBMCs, taken 5 days after the first yellow fever vaccination. These receptor sequences come from a man aged 18 to 30 who received the YFV17D yellow fever vaccine.

This clonotype has only a few counts. The chain carries TRBV20-1 and TRBJ1-5; D gene unclear. This CDR3 contains 16 residues. Trimming pared 0 bases from V and 1 base from J, leaving 13 bases between. Per the germline V gene, CDR1 is DFQATT and CDR2 is SNEGSKA (reference sequence). CDR3 region: CSARDPAGMSNQPQHF. The CDR3, as DNA: TGCAGTGCTAGAGATCCTGCTGGCATGAGCAATCAGCCCCAGCATTTT.

This clonotype was detected a few times. The chain links TRBV24-1 to TRBJ2-5; maybe TRBD1 (7 bases). This CDR3 has 14 amino acids. V was clipped by 3 bases and J by 4 bases, with 11 bases between them. Germline V CDR1 and CDR2: KGHDR, SFDVKD. CDR3 in amino acids: CATSDPQGGETQYF. The CDR3 nucleotides are TGTGCCACCAGTGATCCGCAGGGGGGAGAGACCCAGTACTTC.

The V gene is TRBV4-1, the J gene TRBJ2-7; TRBD1 matches 8 bases. J was trimmed by 3 bases and V by 1 base; bases with no gene match: 2. Germline assignment: CDR1 MGHRA and CDR2 YSYEKL. The length of the CDR3 is 14 residues. CDR3 DNA sequence: TGCGCCAGCAGCCAAGGGACAGGGTACTACGAGCAGTACTTC. This encodes CASSQGTGYYEQYF.

The gene calls are TRBV12-5 and TRBJ2-5; 7 bases line up with TRBD2. Trimming took 7 bases from V and 0 from J; bases not matched to a gene: 14. The CDR3 has 17 residues. Germline V gene data show CDR1 as LGHNT and CDR2 as FRNRAP. The CDR3 reads CASVAGDYPIYQETQYF. CDR3 sequence (DNA): TGTGCTAGTGTCGCGGGGGACTACCCGATATACCAAGAGACCCAGTACTTC.

The chain joins TRBV3-1 to TRBJ1-6; no reliable D call. The CDR3 runs 15 residues. Looked up from germline, CDR1 is LGHDT and CDR2 is YNNKEL (reference sequence). V gave up 4 bases and J gave up 10 bases, with 17 bases separating them. The CDR3 DNA reads as TGTGCCAGCAGCCCGCGGACCCGAAGGCACTCACCCCTCCACTTT. This encodes CASSPRTRRHSPLHF. The variable domain in full, completed from reference TRBV3-1 and TRBJ1-6, reads DTAVSQTPKYLVTQMGNDKSIKCEQNLGHDTMYWYKQDSKKFLKIMFSYNNKELIINETVPNRFSPKSPDKAHLNLHINSLELGDSAVYFCASSPRTRRHSPLHFGNGTRLTVT.

Only a few counts were recorded for this clonotype. The chain uses TRBV27 and TRBJ2-3; D is perhaps TRBD2 (5 bases). Germline V gene data show CDR1 as MNHEY and CDR2 as SMNVEV (reference sequence). This CDR3 is built from 12 residues. V shed 3 bases and J shed 10 bases, with 11 bases lying between them. The CDR3 coding sequence is TGTGCCAGCAGTTTGTCAGGAGGTCCGCAGTATTTT. It yields the protein CASSLSGGPQYF.

The chain links TRBV28 to TRBJ1-1, with no clear D. The CDR3 runs to 11 residues. The germline CDR1 and CDR2 sequences are MDHEN and SYDVKM. V shed 3 bases and J shed 11 bases, with 10 bases lying between them. The CDR3 region has the DNA TGTGCCAGCAGTTTCGTGGCGGAGGCTTTCTTT. This sequence encodes CASSFVAEAFF.

This clonotype was counted between two and nine times. The rearrangement uses TRBV19 and TRBJ2-5; 8 bases are a match to TRBD2. The CDR3 has 14 residues. CDR1 and CDR2 (germline): LNHDA, SQIVND (reference sequence). V dropped 4 bases and J dropped 7; count of bases not matched to a gene: 8. The CDR3: CASSTGLVSGTQYF. CDR3 nucleotide sequence: TGTGCCAGTAGTACGGGACTAGTTAGCGGGACCCAGTACTTC.

This clonotype has just a few counts. V and J are TRBV9 and TRBJ1-3; D not resolved. The CDR3 runs to 17 residues. Trimming shortened V by 0 bases and J by 0 bases, and 13 bases separated the two germline ends. Germline-derived CDR1 and CDR2 are SGDLS and YYNGEE. The CDR3 region is CASSVESGRYSGNTIYF. The CDR3 coding sequence is TGTGCCAGCAGCGTAGAAAGCGGACGCTACTCTGGAAACACCATATATTTT.

This clonotype was detected only a few times. The V gene is TRBV7-8, the J gene TRBJ2-5; TRBD1 is a possible D gene (8 bases). CDR1 SGHVS and CDR2 FQNEAQ come from the germline V gene. The V gene lost 4 bases and the J gene lost 5 bases, with 17 bases spanning the gap. This CDR3 region has 15 residues. The CDR3 loop reads CASSWTGRGGETQYF. In DNA form, the CDR3 reads TGTGCCAGCAGCTGGACAGGGAGGGGAGGGGAGACCCAGTACTTC.

The chain is built from TRBV7-2 and TRBJ2-5, with no clear D. Germline V gene sequence: CDR1 SGHTA, CDR2 FQGNSA. This CDR3 comprises 16 residues. The ends were cut back, 2 bases at V and 0 bases at J, with 13 bases in the middle. Written as DNA, the CDR3 is TGTGCCAGCAGCTTAATGCCCCACAGTAACCAAGAGACCCAGTACTTC. This encodes CASSLMPHSNQETQYF.

This clonotype came up a few times. V is TRBV12-3 or TRBV12-4 and J is TRBJ2-1; no clear D gene. V was cut by 0 bases and J by 8 bases, with 5 bases left in between. CDR3 size: 12 residues. This chain's CDR3 is CASSLARDEQFF. CDR3 bases: TGTGCCAGCAGTTTAGCGCGAGATGAGCAGTTCTTC.

The chain joins TRBV20-1 to TRBJ1-1; D not certain. V was clipped by 5 bases and J by 1 base, with 8 bases between them. The CDR3 contains 12 residues. CDR1 and CDR2 (germline): DFQATT, SNEGSKA (reference sequence). The CDR3 DNA reads as TGCAGTGCTTGGACGGAGAACACTGAAGCTTTCTTT. Its translation is CSAWTENTEAFF.

This clonotype turned up a few times. This chain uses TRBV5-1 with TRBJ2-2; possible D gene TRBD1, 6 bases. The CDR3 runs 14 residues. In germline, CDR1 is SGHRS, CDR2 YFSETQ. The V end was cut by 3 bases, the J end by 4 bases, with 10 bases between. CDR3 amino acids: CASSSGQFTGELFF. The CDR3, as DNA: TGCGCCAGCAGCTCCGGACAGTTCACCGGGGAGCTGTTTTTT.

V gene TRBV12-3 or TRBV12-4 combines with J gene TRBJ1-1; 7 bases match TRBD1. V lost 7 bases and J lost 3; bases outside the gene matches: 5. CDR3 size: 13 residues. CDR3: CASTRQGDTEAFF. In DNA form, the CDR3 reads TGTGCCAGCACCAGACAGGGTGACACTGAAGCTTTCTTT.

This clonotype occurred a few times. The genes are TRBV4-1 and TRBJ2-1; TRBD2 matches 11 bases. After removal of 5 bases from V and 10 bases from J, the junction contained 10 bases not matched to a gene. This CDR3 contains 15 residues. From germline, CDR1 is MGHRA and CDR2 YSYEKL. The CDR3 loop reads CASSKLSGGADEQFF. The CDR3 DNA reads TGCGCCAGCAGCAAACTTAGCGGGGGGGCGGACGAGCAGTTCTTC.

This clonotype appeared a few times. The V call is TRBV27, the J call TRBJ1-1; 9 bases map to TRBD1. Germline V gene lookup returns CDR1 MNHEY and CDR2 SMNVEV (reference sequence). This CDR3 comprises 13 residues. V shed 7 bases and J 3 bases; nucleotides not matched to a gene: 3. DNA of the CDR3: TGTGCCAGCATGGGACAGGGCTACACTGAAGCTTTCTTT. It specifies CASMGQGYTEAFF.

The chain is built from TRBV4-3 and TRBJ1-1; D may be TRBD1 (5 bases). The V end lost 1 base, the J end lost 8 bases, and 14 bases lay between the germline ends. Germline values: CDR1 LGHNA, CDR2 YSLEER. This CDR3 is built from 14 residues. In nucleotides, the CDR3 is TGCGCCAGCAGCCAAGTCCGACAGTCCTTGGAAGCTTTCTTT. This codes for CASSQVRQSLEAFF.

The DNA of the CDR3 is TGTGCCAGCAGTGGATACAGGGGGGCAGATACGCAGTATTTT. The encoded protein is CASSGYRGADTQYF. The V call is TRBV2, the J call TRBJ2-3; 8 bases map to TRBD1. The CDR3 totals 14 residues. CDR1 and CDR2 from the germline V gene are SNHLY and FYNNEI. V shed 4 bases, J shed 4 bases, and the junction held 4 bases outside the gene matches.

V is TRBV2 and J is TRBJ1-1, with D possibly matching TRBD1 (6 bases). This CDR3 spans 13 amino acids. The germline V gene encodes CDR1 SNHLY and CDR2 FYNNEI. V was shortened by 7 bases and J by 6 bases, with 15 bases between the two germline ends. CDR3 protein: CASNRDRGAEAFF. DNA of the CDR3: TGTGCCAGCAACAGGGACCGTGGGGCTGAAGCTTTCTTT.

This clonotype was seen more than once but under ten times. The V call is TRBV2, the J call TRBJ1-1; the match to TRBD1 covers 8 bases. CDR1 and CDR2 (germline): SNHLY, FYNNEI. V shed 4 bases and J 8 bases; nucleotides not matched to a gene: 12. CDR3 size: 15 residues. As DNA, the CDR3 is TGTGCCAGCAGTGGGTACGGACAGGGACCCAGGGAAGCTTTCTTT. It yields the protein CASSGYGQGPREAFF.

The V and J genes are TRBV7-2 and TRBJ1-5; 8 bases map to TRBD1. V was pared by 3 bases and J by 7 bases, with 5 bases of the junction left unmatched. CDR3 length equals 14 residues. Germline V gives CDR1 SGHTA, CDR2 FQGNSA. The DNA for the CDR3 is TGTGCCAGCAGCTTCGACAGGGGACAACAGCCCCAGCATTTT. Translated: CASSFDRGQQPQHF.

The table lists this clonotype with a few counts. The chain employs TRBV3-1 and TRBJ1-4; D is uncertain. The V gene lost 4 bases and the J gene lost 0 bases, with 15 bases spanning the gap. The CDR3 is 17 amino acids. Looked up from germline, CDR1 is LGHDT and CDR2 is YNNKEL (reference sequence). CDR3 amino acids: CASSPVDRSATNEKLFF. The CDR3 DNA sequence: TGTGCCAGCAGCCCCGTTGATCGGAGTGCAACTAATGAAAAACTGTTTTTT.

The chain has TRBV10-3 and TRBJ2-5, with 9 bases matching TRBD2. Trimming cost V 6 bases and J 5 bases; bases outside gene matches: 13. Germline V lookup: CDR1 ENHRY, CDR2 SYGVKD. The CDR3 consists of 16 residues. The CDR3 DNA is TGTGCCATCAGCTCACCGGGACTAGCATATGATGAGACCCAGTACTTC. Encoded protein: CAISSPGLAYDETQYF.

The table lists this clonotype with a count of one. With a much larger clone just one base away, this may be a read error. The chain has TRBV5-1 and TRBJ2-3; 8 nucleotides line up with TRBD2. CDR1 and CDR2 (germline): SGHRS, YFSETQ. J gave up 5 bases and V 4 bases, and 12 bases lay outside the gene matches. This CDR3 has 16 residues. The CDR3 DNA reads TGCGCCAGCAGCAGAGGGACTAGAGGGGGAATAGATACGCAGTATTTT. This gives the protein CASSRGTRGGIDTQYF.

This rearrangement joins TRBV4-3 to TRBJ2-3; TRBD1 is a possible D gene (6 bases). The CDR3 runs to 18 residues. Per germline, CDR1 LGHNA and CDR2 YSLEER. The ends were cut back, 0 bases at V and 1 base at J, with 17 bases in the middle. CDR3 sequence: CASSQEGPRGIRTDTQYF. CDR3 nucleotides: TGCGCCAGCAGCCAAGAGGGACCTAGGGGGATCCGCACAGATACGCAGTATTTT.